This is a list of T cell receptor beta chains from one sample in a study of post-analysis software for immune sequencing data. TCRdb passed the PCR reads through MiXCR, listing each CDR3 protein once. The repertoire has about 620,000 distinct CDR3 sequences, 44% of them found once; the top ten carry approximately 1.7%. Sequenced sample: blood. The source is a girl between 5 and 17 years old with multiple sclerosis. The CDR3 runs from the conserved cysteine through the conserved F or W. Each record gives: D gene, J gene, V gene, clone size, CDR3 protein, CDR3 DNA. A D gene is named only where the DNA matches it firmly. Only some rows state a clone size, as once, few, many or a class for expanded clones.

d_gene: NA
j_gene: TRBJ2-7
v_gene: TRBV10-3
abundance: few
CDR3aa: CAISEPSHGVMVAYEQYF
CDR3nt: TGTGCCATCAGTGAGCCTTCTCACGGGGTAATGGTGGCCTACGAGCAGTACTTC

d_gene: NA
j_gene: TRBJ2-2
v_gene: TRBV10-3
abundance: NA
CDR3aa: CAISESGTGELFF
CDR3nt: TGTGCCATCAGTGAGTCTGGCACCGGGGAGCTGTTTTTT

d_gene: NA
j_gene: TRBJ2-1
v_gene: TRBV20-1
abundance: once
CDR3aa: CSARGGGYNEQFF
CDR3nt: TGCAGTGCTAGAGGAGGGGGATACAATGAGCAGTTCTTC

d_gene: TRBD1
j_gene: TRBJ2-3
v_gene: TRBV12-3/TRBV12-4
abundance: few
CDR3aa: CASTRTFGTGFFSTDTQYF
CDR3nt: TGTGCCAGCACCCGGACGTTCGGGACAGGGTTTTTTTCCACAGATACGCAGTATTTT

d_gene: NA
j_gene: TRBJ1-1
v_gene: TRBV7-9
abundance: NA
CDR3aa: CASSPTQLNTEAFF
CDR3nt: TGTGCCAGCAGCCCGACCCAATTGAACACTGAAGCTTTCTTT

d_gene: TRBD1
j_gene: TRBJ1-5
v_gene: TRBV4-1
abundance: few
CDR3aa: CASSQGDRVNQPQHF
CDR3nt: TGCGCCAGCAGCCAAGGGGACAGGGTCAATCAGCCCCAGCATTTT

d_gene: NA
j_gene: TRBJ2-3
v_gene: TRBV4-2
abundance: NA
CDR3aa: CASSPFRGDTQYF
CDR3nt: TGTGCCAGCAGCCCCTTTCGGGGGGATACGCAGTATTTT

d_gene: TRBD1
j_gene: TRBJ1-5
v_gene: TRBV7-9
abundance: NA
CDR3aa: CASSSTGVGKSNQPQHF
CDR3nt: TGTGCCAGCAGCTCGACAGGGGTCGGAAAGAGCAATCAGCCCCAGCATTTT

d_gene: NA
j_gene: TRBJ2-1
v_gene: TRBV5-1
abundance: NA
CDR3aa: CASSLALANEQFF
CDR3nt: TGCGCCAGCAGCTTGGCCCTGGCGAATGAGCAGTTCTTC

d_gene: NA
j_gene: TRBJ2-5
v_gene: TRBV9
abundance: few
CDR3aa: CASSVALGLEETQYF
CDR3nt: TGTGCCAGCAGCGTAGCTCTCGGATTGGAGGAGACCCAGTACTTC

d_gene: NA
j_gene: TRBJ1-1
v_gene: TRBV20-1
abundance: few
CDR3aa: CSASLGGTEAFF
CDR3nt: TGCAGTGCGAGTCTCGGCGGGACTGAAGCTTTCTTT

d_gene: NA
j_gene: TRBJ2-4
v_gene: TRBV12-3/TRBV12-4
abundance: few
CDR3aa: CASTPASSVLAKNIQYF
CDR3nt: TGTGCCAGCACCCCGGCTTCTAGCGTATTAGCCAAAAACATTCAGTACTTC

d_gene: NA
j_gene: TRBJ1-2
v_gene: TRBV7-2
abundance: few
CDR3aa: CASSRRGGEEGYTF
CDR3nt: TGTGCCAGCAGCCGCCGCGGAGGGGAGGAAGGCTACACCTTC

d_gene: TRBD1
j_gene: TRBJ1-2
v_gene: TRBV20-1
abundance: NA
CDR3aa: CSAGQGDYGYTF
CDR3nt: TGCAGTGCGGGACAGGGAGACTATGGCTACACCTTC

d_gene: TRBD1
j_gene: TRBJ2-1
v_gene: TRBV18
abundance: NA
CDR3aa: CASSPRGQGLHNEQFF
CDR3nt: TGTGCCAGCTCACCGCGGGGACAGGGGCTTCACAATGAGCAGTTCTTC

d_gene: NA
j_gene: TRBJ2-6
v_gene: TRBV18
abundance: NA
CDR3aa: CASSPPVGGPGANVLTF
CDR3nt: TGTGCCAGCTCACCACCGGTTGGGGGGCCTGGGGCCAACGTCCTGACTTTC

d_gene: NA
j_gene: TRBJ1-5
v_gene: TRBV6-5
abundance: few
CDR3aa: CASSSGFREPQHF
CDR3nt: TGTGCCAGCAGTTCGGGCTTTCGGGAGCCCCAGCATTTT

d_gene: NA
j_gene: TRBJ2-5
v_gene: TRBV29-1
abundance: NA
CDR3aa: CSYRAPQETQYF
CDR3nt: TGCAGCTACAGGGCCCCCCAAGAGACCCAGTACTTC

d_gene: TRBD2
j_gene: TRBJ2-3
v_gene: TRBV6-5
abundance: NA
CDR3aa: CASSYFGLAGEDTQYF
CDR3nt: TGTGCCAGCAGTTACTTTGGACTAGCGGGAGAAGATACGCAGTATTTT

d_gene: NA
j_gene: TRBJ2-5
v_gene: TRBV12-3/TRBV12-4
abundance: NA
CDR3aa: CASSPSGYQETQYF
CDR3nt: TGTGCCAGCAGCCCGAGTGGGTACCAAGAGACCCAGTACTTC

d_gene: NA
j_gene: TRBJ1-6
v_gene: TRBV7-9
abundance: few
CDR3aa: CANSLFAGTDSPLHF
CDR3nt: TGTGCCAACAGCTTATTCGCAGGCACTGATTCACCCCTCCACTTT

d_gene: NA
j_gene: TRBJ2-1
v_gene: TRBV27
abundance: NA
CDR3aa: CASSYSVSEQFF
CDR3nt: TGTGCCAGCAGTTACTCGGTTAGTGAGCAGTTCTTC

d_gene: TRBD1
j_gene: TRBJ2-7
v_gene: TRBV6-5
abundance: few
CDR3aa: CASSYVTGSYEQYF
CDR3nt: TGTGCCAGCAGTTACGTGACAGGGAGCTACGAGCAGTACTTC

d_gene: NA
j_gene: TRBJ1-2
v_gene: TRBV29-1
abundance: NA
CDR3aa: CSAVGNRVNDYGYTF
CDR3nt: TGCAGCGCTGTAGGGAACAGGGTGAATGACTATGGCTACACCTTC

d_gene: TRBD2
j_gene: TRBJ2-3
v_gene: TRBV12-3/TRBV12-4
abundance: NA
CDR3aa: CASSLDRLGTSGSTDTQYF
CDR3nt: TGTGCCAGCAGTTTAGACCGATTGGGGACTAGCGGGAGCACAGATACGCAGTATTTT

d_gene: NA
j_gene: TRBJ2-7
v_gene: TRBV12-3/TRBV12-4
abundance: few
CDR3aa: CASSLARKAQAHEQYF
CDR3nt: TGTGCCAGCAGTTTAGCGCGTAAAGCTCAGGCCCACGAGCAGTACTTC

d_gene: NA
j_gene: TRBJ2-7
v_gene: TRBV6-5
abundance: NA
CDR3aa: CASSWKGAGYEQYF
CDR3nt: TGTGCCAGCAGTTGGAAGGGGGCGGGGTACGAGCAGTACTTC

d_gene: NA
j_gene: TRBJ2-1
v_gene: TRBV12-3/TRBV12-4
abundance: few
CDR3aa: CASSSGETTSRDEQFF
CDR3nt: TGTGCCAGCAGTTCTGGGGAGACTACCTCGAGGGATGAGCAGTTCTTC

d_gene: TRBD1
j_gene: TRBJ2-4
v_gene: TRBV6-5
abundance: NA
CDR3aa: CASSYGQGLAKNIQYF
CDR3nt: TGTGCCAGCAGCTATGGACAGGGGTTGGCCAAAAACATTCAGTACTTC

d_gene: NA
j_gene: TRBJ2-5
v_gene: TRBV7-2
abundance: NA
CDR3aa: CASSMALETQYF
CDR3nt: TGTGCCAGCAGCATGGCGTTGGAGACCCAGTACTTC

d_gene: NA
j_gene: TRBJ2-5
v_gene: TRBV2
abundance: NA
CDR3aa: CASGRGEETQYF
CDR3nt: TGTGCCAGCGGACGTGGGGAAGAGACCCAGTACTTC

d_gene: NA
j_gene: TRBJ1-2
v_gene: TRBV7-6
abundance: NA
CDR3aa: CASSPEWVDYGYTF
CDR3nt: TGTGCCAGCAGCCCCGAATGGGTCGACTATGGCTACACCTTC

d_gene: TRBD1
j_gene: TRBJ2-6
v_gene: TRBV12-3/TRBV12-4
abundance: NA
CDR3aa: CASSPGQGFGANVLTF
CDR3nt: TGTGCCAGCAGTCCGGGACAGGGATTTGGGGCCAACGTCCTGACTTTC

d_gene: NA
j_gene: TRBJ1-2
v_gene: TRBV3-1
abundance: NA
CDR3aa: CASSQTSSYGYTF
CDR3nt: TGTGCCAGCAGCCAAACATCCTCCTATGGCTACACCTTC

d_gene: TRBD2
j_gene: TRBJ2-1
v_gene: TRBV4-1
abundance: NA
CDR3aa: CASSHRGLAGNNEQFF
CDR3nt: TGCGCCAGCAGCCACCGGGGGCTAGCGGGGAACAATGAGCAGTTCTTC

d_gene: NA
j_gene: TRBJ2-5
v_gene: TRBV6-1
abundance: NA
CDR3aa: CASGAGQEPQYF
CDR3nt: TGTGCCAGCGGGGCGGGGCAAGAGCCCCAGTACTTC

d_gene: NA
j_gene: TRBJ1-5
v_gene: TRBV12-3/TRBV12-4
abundance: once
CDR3aa: CASSLRAGERQPQHF
CDR3nt: TGTGCCAGCAGTTTAAGGGCAGGGGAACGTCAGCCCCAGCATTTT

d_gene: NA
j_gene: TRBJ2-3
v_gene: TRBV9
abundance: NA
CDR3aa: CASSVVVEADTQYF
CDR3nt: TGTGCCAGCAGCGTAGTGGTAGAGGCGGATACGCAGTATTTT

d_gene: NA
j_gene: TRBJ1-5
v_gene: TRBV12-3/TRBV12-4
abundance: few
CDR3aa: CASSAPRKRRGNQPQHF
CDR3nt: TGTGCCAGCAGCGCCCCACGGAAGAGGCGAGGGAATCAGCCCCAGCATTTT

d_gene: NA
j_gene: TRBJ2-5
v_gene: TRBV7-6
abundance: NA
CDR3aa: CASSLRQAESQYF
CDR3nt: TGTGCCAGCAGCCTACGACAAGCAGAGTCCCAGTACTTC

d_gene: NA
j_gene: TRBJ1-2
v_gene: TRBV7-2
abundance: few
CDR3aa: CASSPYREWDGYTF
CDR3nt: TGTGCCAGCAGCCCATACAGGGAGTGGGATGGCTACACCTTC

d_gene: TRBD2
j_gene: TRBJ2-3
v_gene: TRBV28
abundance: NA
CDR3aa: CASSALADPTDTQYF
CDR3nt: TGTGCCAGCAGTGCCCTAGCGGATCCCACAGATACGCAGTATTTT

d_gene: TRBD1
j_gene: TRBJ2-1
v_gene: TRBV29-1
abundance: few
CDR3aa: CSVGDRGNNEQFF
CDR3nt: TGCAGCGTTGGGGACAGGGGTAACAATGAGCAGTTCTTC

d_gene: TRBD1
j_gene: TRBJ1-2
v_gene: TRBV6-1
abundance: few
CDR3aa: CASSPLPDREEGYTF
CDR3nt: TGTGCCAGCAGTCCGCTGCCGGACAGGGAGGAGGGCTACACCTTC

d_gene: TRBD2
j_gene: TRBJ2-1
v_gene: TRBV10-3
abundance: NA
CDR3aa: CAISESTERDGQFF
CDR3nt: TGTGCCATCAGTGAGTCGACGGAGCGGGATGGGCAGTTCTTC